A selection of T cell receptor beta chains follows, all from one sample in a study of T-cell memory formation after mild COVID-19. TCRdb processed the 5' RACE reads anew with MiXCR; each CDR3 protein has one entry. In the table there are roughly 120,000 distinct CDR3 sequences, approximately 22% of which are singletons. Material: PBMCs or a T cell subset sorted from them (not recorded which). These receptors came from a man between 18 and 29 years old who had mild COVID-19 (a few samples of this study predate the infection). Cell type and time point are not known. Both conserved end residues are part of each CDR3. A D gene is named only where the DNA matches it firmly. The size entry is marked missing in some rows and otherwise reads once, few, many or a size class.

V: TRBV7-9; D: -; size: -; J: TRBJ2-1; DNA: TGTGCCAGCAGCTTATGGAGCTTCAATGAGCAGTTCTTC; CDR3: CASSLWSFNEQFF
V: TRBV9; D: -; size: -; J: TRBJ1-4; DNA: TGTGCCAGCAGCGGAACTCTGGGGGAAAAACTGTTTTTT; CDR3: CASSGTLGEKLFF
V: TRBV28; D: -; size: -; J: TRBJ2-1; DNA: TGTGCCAGCATGGCAGGGTGGGATGAGCAGTTCTTC; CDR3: CASMAGWDEQFF
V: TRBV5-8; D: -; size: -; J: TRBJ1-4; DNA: TGTGCCAGCAGCTCCGGGAATCGAGGCTCGCCCGAAAAACTGTTTTTT; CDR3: CASSSGNRGSPEKLFF
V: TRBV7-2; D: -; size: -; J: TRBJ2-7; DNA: TGTGCCAGCAGCCCGCAACTACAGTTTCACGAGCAGTACTTC; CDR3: CASSPQLQFHEQYF
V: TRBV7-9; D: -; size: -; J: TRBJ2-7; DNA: TGTGCCAGCGCTCCTTGGACAGCCTACGAGCAGTACTTC; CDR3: CASAPWTAYEQYF
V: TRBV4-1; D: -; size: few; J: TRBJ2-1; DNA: TGCGCCAGCAGCCAAGGGGGCCCCTACAATGAGCAGTTCTTC; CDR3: CASSQGGPYNEQFF
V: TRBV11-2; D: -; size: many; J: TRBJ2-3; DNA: TGTGCCAGCAGCTTTTGGCCGGGAGCGGCAGTTGATACGCAGTATTTT; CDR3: CASSFWPGAAVDTQYF
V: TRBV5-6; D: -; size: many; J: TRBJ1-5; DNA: TGTGCCAGCAGCTCGTGGAGTTTTTGGAATCAGCCCCAGCATTTT; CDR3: CASSSWSFWNQPQHF
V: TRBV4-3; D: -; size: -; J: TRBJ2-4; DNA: TGCGCCAGCAGCCCAATGCGGGCATTCAAAAACATTCAGTACTTC; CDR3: CASSPMRAFKNIQYF
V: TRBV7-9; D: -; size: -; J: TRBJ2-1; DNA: TGTGCCAGCAGCCCAGCCACATCGGCGTACAATGAGCAGTTCTTC; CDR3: CASSPATSAYNEQFF
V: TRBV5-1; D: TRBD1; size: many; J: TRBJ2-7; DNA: TGCGCCAGCAGCTTTCTTACAGGGGGCTCCGAGCAGTACTTC; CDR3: CASSFLTGGSEQYF
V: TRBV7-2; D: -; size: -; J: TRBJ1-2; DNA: TGTGCCAGCAGCGTACATCATGGCTACACCTTC; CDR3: CASSVHHGYTF
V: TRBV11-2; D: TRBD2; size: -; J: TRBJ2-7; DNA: TGTGCCAGCAGCTTGCAGCGGGGGGTCCTCTCCTACGAGCAGTACTTC; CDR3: CASSLQRGVLSYEQYF
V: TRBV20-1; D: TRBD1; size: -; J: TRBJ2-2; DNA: TGCAGTGCTAGGTTAACAGGGGTGAACACCGGGGAGCTGTTTTTT; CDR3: CSARLTGVNTGELFF
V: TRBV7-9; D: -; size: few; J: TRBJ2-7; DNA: TGTGCCAGCAGCGGCGGTAGGAGGGCCTACGAGCAGTACTTC; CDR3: CASSGGRRAYEQYF
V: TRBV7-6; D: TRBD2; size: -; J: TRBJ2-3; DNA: TGTGCCAGCAGCTTAGCGGGGGGGGTAGATACGCAGTATTTT; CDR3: CASSLAGGVDTQYF
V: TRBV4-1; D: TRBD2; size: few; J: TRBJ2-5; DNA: TGCGCCAGCAGGACTAGCGGGGGTGAGACCCAGTACTTC; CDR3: CASRTSGGETQYF
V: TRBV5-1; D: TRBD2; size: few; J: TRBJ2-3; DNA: TGCGCCAGCAGCTTGTCAGGGAGGGGCGCAGATACGCAGTATTTT; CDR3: CASSLSGRGADTQYF
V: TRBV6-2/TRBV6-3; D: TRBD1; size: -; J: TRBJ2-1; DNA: TGTGCCAGCAGTGACAGGGGGCTAGCCAATGAGCAGTTCTTC; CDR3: CASSDRGLANEQFF
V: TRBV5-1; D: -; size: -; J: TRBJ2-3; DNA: TGCGCCAGCAGCTTCGTCCGAGGGCCCTCAGGTACGCAGTATTTT; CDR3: CASSFVRGPSGTQYF
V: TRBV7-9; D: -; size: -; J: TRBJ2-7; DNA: TGTGCCAGCAGCCCCAGTGGCGGTCCCCAGAAATACGAGCAGTACTTC; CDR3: CASSPSGGPQKYEQYF
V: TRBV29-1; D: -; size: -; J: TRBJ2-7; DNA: TGCAGCGTTGTTACAGGGGAGGGCTACGAGCAGTACTTC; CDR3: CSVVTGEGYEQYF
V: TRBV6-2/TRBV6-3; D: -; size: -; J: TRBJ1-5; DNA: TGTGCCAGCAGTTACTCGCCCCAGTGGCCCCAGCATTTT; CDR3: CASSYSPQWPQHF
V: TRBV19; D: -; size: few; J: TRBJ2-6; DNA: TGTGCCAGTAGTATCCACCGCTCTGGGGCCAACGTCCTGACTTTC; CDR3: CASSIHRSGANVLTF
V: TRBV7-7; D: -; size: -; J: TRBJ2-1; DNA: TGTGCCAGCAGCTCCCCCGGGACAAAACAGTTCTTC; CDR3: CASSSPGTKQFF
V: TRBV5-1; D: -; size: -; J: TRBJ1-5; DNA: TGCGCCAGCAAAACAGATTATAGCAATCAGCCCCAGCATTTT; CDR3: CASKTDYSNQPQHF
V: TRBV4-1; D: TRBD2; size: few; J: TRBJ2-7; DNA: TGCGCCAGCAGCCAAGAGGGCGGACGGGGGGGATACGAGCAGTACTTC; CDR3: CASSQEGGRGGYEQYF
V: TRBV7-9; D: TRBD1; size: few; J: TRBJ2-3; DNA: TGTGCCAGCAGCTTGGGACAGGGTTGGACAGATACGCAGTATTTT; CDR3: CASSLGQGWTDTQYF
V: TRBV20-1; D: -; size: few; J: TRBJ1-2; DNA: TGCAGTGCTAGTCGGAGGGATTATGGCTACACCTTC; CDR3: CSASRRDYGYTF
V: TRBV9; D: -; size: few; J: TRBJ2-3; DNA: TGTGCCAGCAGCGGTACAGGGTTCCCAGATACGCAGTATTTT; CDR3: CASSGTGFPDTQYF
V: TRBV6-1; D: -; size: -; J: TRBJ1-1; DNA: TGTGCCAGCCCCTTGGGGGTCCGAAACACTGAAGCTTTCTTT; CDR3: CASPLGVRNTEAFF
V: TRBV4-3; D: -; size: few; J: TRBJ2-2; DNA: TGCGCCAGCAGCCAAGTCGGGCCCAGCGGCGGGGAGCTGTTTTTT; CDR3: CASSQVGPSGGELFF
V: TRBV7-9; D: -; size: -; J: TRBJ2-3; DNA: TGTGCCAGCATCCTGGCTAGCACAGATACGCAGTATTTT; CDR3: CASILASTDTQYF
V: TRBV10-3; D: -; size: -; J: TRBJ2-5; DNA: TGTGCCATCAGTGTAGGTGCTAGTGGGTACCAAGAGACCCAGTACTTC; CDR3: CAISVGASGYQETQYF
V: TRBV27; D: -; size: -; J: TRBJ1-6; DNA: TGTGCCAGCAGTTTTGTGGCACAGGGACCCCGGCCCCTCCACTTT; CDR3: CASSFVAQGPRPLHF
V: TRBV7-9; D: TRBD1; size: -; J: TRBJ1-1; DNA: TGTGCCAGCAGCTTGTCCTCAGGGGGCTTTGGCACTGAAGCTTTCTTT; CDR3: CASSLSSGGFGTEAFF